This TCR beta chain was sequenced in a study of cytomegalovirus exposure and HLA in healthy donors. The study ran its PCR with 60 Vbeta and 13 Jbeta primers. The data were produced by immunoSEQ multiplex PCR, yet TCRdb's version contains in-frame clones alone and is incomplete. The repertoire consists of over 150,000 clones, with roughly 75% occurring once and the leading ten covering approximately 5%. With respect to this clone: Its antigen is still unknown.

Broader study findings: In vitro data verified three CMV-associated chains as specific for CMV antigens.

The CDR3 spans 14 residues. The germline V gene has CDR1 MNHNS and CDR2 SASEGT. Trimming stripped 3 bases from V and 9 bases from J, with 17 bases between. Sequenced sample: PBMCs. The chain links TRBV6-1 to TRBJ2-5, with D possibly matching TRBD2 (6 bases). The TCR sequence derives from a man aged 25 to 40 in good health and CMV-seropositive. CDR3 sequence reads: CASSERRRLGAQYF. CDR3 nucleotide sequence: TGTGCCAGCAGTGAGAGGCGTAGACTAGGGGCCCAGTACTTC.